This T cell receptor beta chain emerged from a study of T cell responses to AZD1222 COVID-19 vaccine. Study findings and constraints: Donors, mostly white British, included more females; clonal diversity was possibly underestimated.

V was trimmed by 3 bases and J by 5 bases, leaving 25 bases between them. This CDR3 comprises 18 residues. CDR1 is SGHRS, CDR2 YFSETQ, per germline. Produced via immunoSEQ multiplex PCR; TCRdb's table is partial and in-frame only. Here the sample spans around 150,000 clones, 80% to 95% being singletons. Details on this clone: The antigen remains unidentified.

This sequence originates from an adult who received the AZD1222 COVID-19 vaccine. This sample comprised peripheral blood, obtained 28 days after the second AZD1222 dose. The chain joins TRBV5-1 to TRBJ2-3, with D maybe TRBD1 (7 bases). DNA of the CDR3: TGCGCCAGCAGCTCCTATCCGGACAGGCCAGGGGGGAGAGATACGCAGTATTTT. This codes for CASSSYPDRPGGRDTQYF.